Following are 3 T cell receptor beta chains from one sample sequenced in a study of blood T cell repertoires in COVID-19. The data were produced by immunoSEQ multiplex PCR, yet TCRdb's version contains in-frame clones alone and is incomplete. The data show about half a million clones, with 80% to 90% seen just once and 6.5% to 9.5% held by the top ten. The sample consisted of PBMCs or T cells enriched from blood (not recorded which). The receptors were gathered from a woman aged 55-69 years who had recovered from COVID-19.

The chain couples TRBV6-5 to TRBJ1-1, with unresolved D. V lost 0 bases, J lost 3 bases, and 5 bases lay in between. CDR3 size: 13 residues. Germline lookup yields CDR1 MNHEY and CDR2 SVGAGI. The DNA of the CDR3 is TGTGCCAGCAGTTACTCACCGGACACTGAAGCTTTCTTT. This translates into CASSYSPDTEAFF.

V gene TRBV28 combines with J gene TRBJ2-2; 7 bases are shared with TRBD1. The CDR3 totals 16 residues. CDR1 and CDR2 from the germline V gene are MDHEN and SYDVKM. The J segment lost 5 bases and the V segment lost 3 bases, leaving 9 bases of the junction unmatched. The CDR3 DNA sequence: TGTGCCAGCAGTTTTACGAGGGGGCGAGAAACCGGGGAGCTGTTTTTT. This gives the protein CASSFTRGRETGELFF.

The V and J genes are TRBV27 and TRBJ1-6; no clear D gene. V was shortened by 8 bases and J by 5 bases, with 7 bases between the two germline ends. The germline V gene encodes CDR1 MNHEY and CDR2 SMNVEV (reference sequence). This CDR3 region has 12 residues. The CDR3: CASRGNNSPLHF. The DNA for the CDR3 is TGTGCCAGCCGGGGTAATAATTCACCCCTCCACTTT.